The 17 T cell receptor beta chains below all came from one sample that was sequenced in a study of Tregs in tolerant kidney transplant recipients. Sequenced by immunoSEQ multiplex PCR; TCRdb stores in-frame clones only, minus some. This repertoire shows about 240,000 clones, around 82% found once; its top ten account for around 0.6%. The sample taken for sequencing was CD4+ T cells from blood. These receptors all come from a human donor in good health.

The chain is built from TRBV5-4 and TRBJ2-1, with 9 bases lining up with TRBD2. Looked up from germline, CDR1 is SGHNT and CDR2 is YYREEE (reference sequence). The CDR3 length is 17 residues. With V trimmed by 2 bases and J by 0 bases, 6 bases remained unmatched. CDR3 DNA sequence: TGTGCCAGCAGCTTTCTAGCGGGGATTAGCTCCTACAATGAGCAGTTCTTC. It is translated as CASSFLAGISSYNEQFF.

CDR3 loop: CASSSRTGALSSYNEQFF. CDR3 DNA sequence: TGTGCCAGCAGCTCGCGGACAGGAGCCCTGAGCTCCTACAATGAGCAGTTCTTC. This chain links TRBV5-5 with TRBJ2-1, with 7 nucleotides matching TRBD1. Germline trimming cut 3 bases from V and 0 bases from J; bases unmatched to any gene: 12. The germline gives CDR1 SGHKS, CDR2 YYEKEE (reference sequence). This CDR3 region has 18 residues.

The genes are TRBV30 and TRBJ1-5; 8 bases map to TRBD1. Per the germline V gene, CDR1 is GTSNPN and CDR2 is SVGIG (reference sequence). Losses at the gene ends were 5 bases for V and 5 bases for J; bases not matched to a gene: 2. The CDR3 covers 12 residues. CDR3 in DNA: TGTGCCTGGGGACAGGGAGATCAGCCCCAGCATTTT. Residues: CAWGQGDQPQHF.

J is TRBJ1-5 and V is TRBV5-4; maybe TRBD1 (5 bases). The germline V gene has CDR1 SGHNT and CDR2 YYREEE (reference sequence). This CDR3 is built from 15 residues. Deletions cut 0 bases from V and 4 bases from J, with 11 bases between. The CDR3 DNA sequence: TGTGCCAGCAGCTTGGAGGGACGGAGTAATCAGCCCCAGCATTTT. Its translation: CASSLEGRSNQPQHF.

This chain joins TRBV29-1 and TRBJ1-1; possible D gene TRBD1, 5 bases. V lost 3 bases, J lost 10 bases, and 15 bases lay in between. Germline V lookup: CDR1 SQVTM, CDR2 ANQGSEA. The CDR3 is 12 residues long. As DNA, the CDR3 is TGCAGCGTTGATTGGGCAGGGAGGGGAGCTTTCTTT. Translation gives CSVDWAGRGAFF.

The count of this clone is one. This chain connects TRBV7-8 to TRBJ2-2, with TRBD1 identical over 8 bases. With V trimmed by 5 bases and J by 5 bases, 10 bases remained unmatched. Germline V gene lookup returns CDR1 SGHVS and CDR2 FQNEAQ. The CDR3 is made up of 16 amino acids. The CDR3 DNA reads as TGTGCCAGCAGCGGTGAGCAGGGGGCTAGGACCGGGGAGCTGTTTTTT. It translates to CASSGEQGARTGELFF.

In DNA form, the CDR3 reads TGCGCCAGCAGCTTGGGAGGTGATATGTACGAGCAGTACTTC. It translates to CASSLGGDMYEQYF. V is TRBV5-1 and J is TRBJ2-7; no reliable D call. Trimming shortened V by 0 bases and J by 4 bases, and 11 bases separated the two germline ends. This CDR3 region has 14 residues. CDR1 and CDR2 (germline): SGHRS, YFSETQ. Variable domain in full (rest from reference TRBV5-1 and TRBJ2-7): KAGVTQTPRYLIKTRGQQVTLSCSPISGHRSVSWYQQTPGQGLQFLFEYFSETQRNKGNFPGRFSGRQFSNSRSEMNVSTLELGDSALYLCASSLGGDMYEQYFGPGTRLTVT.

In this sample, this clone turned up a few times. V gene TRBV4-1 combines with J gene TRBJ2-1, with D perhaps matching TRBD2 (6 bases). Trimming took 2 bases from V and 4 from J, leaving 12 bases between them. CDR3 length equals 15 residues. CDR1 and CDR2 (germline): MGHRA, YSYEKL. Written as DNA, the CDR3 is TGCGCCAGCAGCCAACGCGGGGCGGAATACAATGAGCAGTTCTTC. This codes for CASSQRGAEYNEQFF.

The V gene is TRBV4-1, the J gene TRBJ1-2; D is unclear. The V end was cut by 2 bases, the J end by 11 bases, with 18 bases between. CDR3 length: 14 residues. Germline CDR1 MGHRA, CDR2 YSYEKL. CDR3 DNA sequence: TGCGCCAGCAGCCAATATATTCCCCCCCCCAATTACACCTTC. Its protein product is CASSQYIPPPNYTF.

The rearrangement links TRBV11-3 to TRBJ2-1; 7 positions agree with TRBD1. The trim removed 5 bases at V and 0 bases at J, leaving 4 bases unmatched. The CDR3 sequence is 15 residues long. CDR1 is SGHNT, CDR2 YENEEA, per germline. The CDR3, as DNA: TGTGCCAGCAGCCCTGACAGGGCCTCCTACAATGAGCAGTTCTTC. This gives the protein CASSPDRASYNEQFF.

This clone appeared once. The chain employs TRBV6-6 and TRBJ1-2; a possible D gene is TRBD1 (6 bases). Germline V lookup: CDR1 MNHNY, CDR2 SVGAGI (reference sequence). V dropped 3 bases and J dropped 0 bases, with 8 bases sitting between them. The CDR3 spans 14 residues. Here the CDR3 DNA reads TGTGCCAGCAGTTATAACAGGGCTAACTATGGCTACACCTTC. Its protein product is CASSYNRANYGYTF.

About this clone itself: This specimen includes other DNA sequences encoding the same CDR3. CDR3 residues: CASSLAGGFTDTQYF. Written as DNA, the CDR3 is TGTGCCAGCAGCTTAGCGGGAGGGTTCACAGATACGCAGTATTTT. V gene TRBV7-9 combines with J gene TRBJ2-3; 7 nucleotides match TRBD2. The CDR3 has 15 residues. The trim removed 0 bases at V and 2 bases at J, leaving 2 bases unmatched. Per germline, CDR1 SEHNR and CDR2 FQNEAQ (reference sequence).

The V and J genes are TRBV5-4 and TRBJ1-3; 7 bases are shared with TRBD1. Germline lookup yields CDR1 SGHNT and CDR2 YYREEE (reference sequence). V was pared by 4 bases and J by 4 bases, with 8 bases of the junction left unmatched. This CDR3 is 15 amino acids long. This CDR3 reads CASSPMAGGGNTIYF. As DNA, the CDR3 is TGTGCCAGCAGCCCGATGGCAGGGGGGGGAAACACCATATATTTT.

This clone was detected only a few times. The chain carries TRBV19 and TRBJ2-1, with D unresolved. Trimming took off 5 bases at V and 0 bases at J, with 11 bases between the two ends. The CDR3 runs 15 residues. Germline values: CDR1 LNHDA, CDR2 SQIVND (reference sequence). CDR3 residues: CASSGPGSSYNEQFF. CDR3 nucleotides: TGTGCCAGTAGTGGTCCCGGTAGCTCCTACAATGAGCAGTTCTTC.

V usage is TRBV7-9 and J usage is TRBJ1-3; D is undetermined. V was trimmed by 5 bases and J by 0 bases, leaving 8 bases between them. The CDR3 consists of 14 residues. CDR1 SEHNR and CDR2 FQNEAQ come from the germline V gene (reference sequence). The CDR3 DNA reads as TGTGCCAGCAGCCCGGGAACCTCTGGAAACACCATATATTTT. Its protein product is CASSPGTSGNTIYF. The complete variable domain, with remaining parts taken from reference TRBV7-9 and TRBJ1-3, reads DTGVSQNPRHKITKRGQNVTFRCDPISEHNRLYWYRQTLGQGPEFLTYFQNEAQLEKSRLLSDRFSAERPKGSFSTLEIQRTEQGDSAMYLCASSPGTSGNTIYFGEGSWLTVV.

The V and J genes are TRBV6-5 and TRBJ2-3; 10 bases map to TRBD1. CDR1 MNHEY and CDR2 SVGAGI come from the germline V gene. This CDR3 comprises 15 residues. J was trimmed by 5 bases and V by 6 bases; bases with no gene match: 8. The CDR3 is CASSTLGQGGDTQYF. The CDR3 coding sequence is TGTGCCAGCAGCACCCTCGGACAGGGGGGAGATACGCAGTATTTT.

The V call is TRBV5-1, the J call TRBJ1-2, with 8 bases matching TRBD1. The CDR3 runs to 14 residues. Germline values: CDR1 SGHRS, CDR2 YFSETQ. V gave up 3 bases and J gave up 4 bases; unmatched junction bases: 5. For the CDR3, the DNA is TGCGCCAGCAGCTCGGTTGGACAGGGCTATGGCTACACCTTC. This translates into CASSSVGQGYGYTF.